This T cell receptor (beta chain) stems from a study of shared clonotypes between healthy human individuals. General observations from the study: Among donors, sharing of clonotypes was expected to be affected by sequencing depth. With several donors compared, roughly 4.9% of naive CD4 clonotypes were shared.

The protocol was immunoSEQ multiplex PCR, while the TCRdb copy is restricted to in-frame clones and leaves out a portion. Of roughly 700,000 clones listed, roughly 91% were seen once; the top ten hold around a third. Note on this clone: The antigen is not known.

The CDR3 is made up of 18 amino acids. The V gene lost 0 bases and the J gene lost 4 bases, with 20 bases spanning the gap. Germline-derived CDR1 and CDR2 are LGHNA and YSLEER. The donors were adults (healthy and HIV-negative) with no recent acute infections or vaccinations. The chain links TRBV4-3 to TRBJ2-3; perhaps TRBD2 as D (5 bases). The material sequenced was memory CD8+ T cells from PBMCs. Subset: CD45RO+ cells pooled with CCR7-negative TemRA cells. The source of this sequence is a man between 18 and 29 years old in good health. Some clones in this sample may be carry-over from other donors' samples. CDR3 DNA: TGCGCCAGCAGCCAAGATTGGCTTATCGGCGGGCTGGCAGATACGCAGTATTTT. Amino acid sequence: CASSQDWLIGGLADTQYF.